This record looks at one T cell receptor (beta chain) sequence and its context. What it recognizes is unknown. The V end lost 4 bases, the J end lost 10 bases, and 17 bases lay between the germline ends. The CDR3 contains 15 residues. Germline CDR1 reads ENHRY; CDR2 reads SYGVKD. This sample was taken from a study of T-cell memory formation after mild COVID-19. Whole-study context: The study found TCR clusters largely donor specific. Findings and caveats of the study: The finding that pre-infection memory included some responding clones suggested that cross-reactive memory joined. Later expanders leaned CD4+, whereas day 15 to 85 contracting clones were balanced CD4/CD8.

TCR alpha and TCR beta cDNA libraries with sample barcodes and UMIs came from 5'RACE using constant-segment primers. A single record per CDR3 protein comes from TCRdb applying MiXCR to the 5' RACE reads. Of roughly 250,000 distinct CDR3 sequences in the sample, 16% were seen once. The V gene is TRBV10-3, the J gene TRBJ1-6; no definite D call. Sequenced input: PBMCs or a T cell subset sorted from them (not recorded which). This TCR was recovered from a young man who had mild COVID-19 (a few samples of this study predate the infection). Cell type and time point are not known. CDR3 sequence reads: CAISVSGELGSPLHF. The CDR3 DNA reads as TGTGCCATCAGTGTCAGCGGGGAACTTGGCTCACCCCTCCACTTT.